Below, 21 T cell receptor beta chains from the same sample are listed, as sequenced in a study of blood T cell repertoires in COVID-19. The protocol was immunoSEQ multiplex PCR, while the TCRdb copy is restricted to in-frame clones and leaves out a portion. The sample includes 85,000 to 100,000 clones, 79% of them seen just once. Sample: peripheral blood. The receptors here all came from a woman aged 80 or over with active or convalescent COVID-19.

The chain employs TRBV6-4 and TRBJ1-1; no definite D call. The CDR3 totals 14 residues. V was shortened by 7 bases and J by 1 base, with 13 bases between the two germline ends. The germline CDR1 and CDR2 sequences are MRHNA and SNTAGT. The CDR3 bases are TGTGCCAGCAAGATGGCAGCGGGGAACACTGAAGCTTTCTTT. It codes for CASKMAAGNTEAFF.

In this sample, this clone turned up a few times. The rearrangement uses TRBV19 and TRBJ1-2; no firm D call. The germline CDR1 and CDR2 sequences are LNHDA and SQIVND (reference sequence). CDR3 size: 16 residues. Deletions cut 3 bases from V and 4 bases from J, with 18 bases between. CDR3 protein: CASSILGGLVSYGYTF. The CDR3 DNA reads as TGTGCCAGTAGTATTCTCGGCGGATTGGTGAGCTATGGCTACACCTTC.

This clone was seen more than once but under ten times. The chain combines TRBV4-1 with TRBJ2-7; TRBD1 matches at 8 bases. CDR1 is MGHRA and CDR2 is YSYEKL in the germline V gene. J was trimmed by 7 bases and V by 6 bases; bases with no gene match: 14. The CDR3 is 15 amino acids. CDR3 sequence: CASSPSPAGGEEQYF. CDR3 nucleotide sequence: TGCGCCAGCAGTCCGAGCCCTGCAGGGGGCGAAGAGCAGTACTTC.

The V and J genes are TRBV24-1 and TRBJ1-2; no clear D. The CDR3 runs to 13 residues. Per germline, CDR1 KGHDR and CDR2 SFDVKD. The ends were cut back, 6 bases at V and 8 bases at J, with 15 bases in the middle. CDR3 in amino acids: CATSRTGSWGYTF. The CDR3 bases are TGTGCCACCAGTAGGACGGGATCCTGGGGCTACACCTTC.

The rearrangement joins TRBV6-1 to TRBJ1-3, with a weak D call TRBD1 (6 bases). CDR1 and CDR2 (germline): MNHNS, SASEGT. The V end was cut by 2 bases, the J end by 4 bases, with 9 bases between. CDR3 length: 14 amino acids. The CDR3 is CASSEQGSGNTIYF. For the CDR3, the DNA is TGTGCCAGCAGTGAACAGGGGAGCGGAAACACCATATATTTT.

The chain links TRBV6-5 to TRBJ2-1; perhaps TRBD1 as D (6 bases). The CDR3 runs 13 residues. Trimming shortened V by 8 bases and J by 8 bases, and 16 bases separated the two germline ends. Per the germline V gene, CDR1 is MNHEY and CDR2 is SVGAGI. Here the CDR3 reads CASHRVVHDEQFF. The CDR3 region has the DNA TGTGCCAGCCACAGGGTGGTCCACGATGAGCAGTTCTTC.

This CDR3 is CASSYSGGSSNQPQHF. DNA of the CDR3: TGTGCCAGCAGTTACTCAGGCGGCAGTAGCAATCAGCCCCAGCATTTT. The genes are TRBV6-6 and TRBJ1-5; D not certain. The germline gives CDR1 MNHNY, CDR2 SVGAGI (reference sequence). V lost 0 bases and J lost 0, with 9 bases in between. The CDR3 is 16 residues long.

The chain couples TRBV3-1 (or the pseudogene TRBV3-2) to TRBJ2-2; the D is unclear. The CDR3 has 14 residues. Germline V gene sequence: CDR1 LGHDT, CDR2 YNNKEL (reference sequence). Between the trimmed V and J ends, which lost 4 bases and 3 bases, there was a span of 9 bases. CDR3 sequence (DNA): TGTGCCAGCAGCCCCCGGGTCCACACCGGGGAGCTGTTTTTT. Amino acids: CASSPRVHTGELFF.

This clone appeared a single time. V is TRBV18 and J is TRBJ1-2; the D is unclear. This CDR3 comprises 14 residues. Germline CDR1 is KGHSH and CDR2 is LQKENI. V gave up 3 bases and J gave up 3 bases, with 11 bases separating them. The CDR3 DNA is TGTGCCAGCTCACCCCCACTAAAGGACTATGGCTACACCTTC. This codes for CASSPPLKDYGYTF.

V gene TRBV9 combines with J gene TRBJ2-6; TRBD2 might be the D (6 bases). Germline CDR1 is SGDLS and CDR2 is YYNGEE. This CDR3 has 16 amino acids. The ends were cut back, 0 bases at V and 3 bases at J, with 10 bases in the middle. The DNA of the CDR3 is TGTGCCAGCAGCGTAGGATCGGGGGTTGGGGCCAACGTCCTGACTTTC. Translated, it gives CASSVGSGVGANVLTF.

Written as DNA, the CDR3 is TGTGCCAGCAGCTTAAATCGTGGCGGAACCTACAATGAGCAGTTCTTC. The encoded protein is CASSLNRGGTYNEQFF. The chain couples TRBV11-3 to TRBJ2-1; D gene ambiguous. Germline CDR1 and CDR2: SGHNT and YENEEA. There are 16 residues in the CDR3. Trimming cost V 2 bases and J 2 bases, with 13 bases left between them.

The chain employs TRBV4-3 and TRBJ1-1, with no clear D. Trimming stripped 1 base from V and 2 bases from J, with 8 bases between. The CDR3 covers 14 residues. Germline V gene data show CDR1 as LGHNA and CDR2 as YSLEER. DNA of the CDR3: TGCGCCAGCAGCCAAGTAGGCGGAAACACTGAAGCTTTCTTT. It codes for CASSQVGGNTEAFF.

The chain carries TRBV5-5 and TRBJ2-7, with D hard to call. Trimming cost V 2 bases and J 0 bases, with 9 bases left between them. Germline loops: CDR1 SGHKS, CDR2 YYEKEE (reference sequence). The CDR3 consists of 14 residues. In nucleotides, the CDR3 is TGTGCCAGCAGCTTCGTGCGGTACTCCTACGAGCAGTACTTC. Translation gives CASSFVRYSYEQYF. Full variable domain (rest looked up from reference TRBV5-5 and TRBJ2-7): DAGVTQSPTHLIKTRGQQVTLRCSPISGHKSVSWYQQVLGQGPQFIFQYYEKEERGRGNFPDRFSARQFPNYSSELNVNALLLGDSALYLCASSFVRYSYEQYFGPGTRLTVT.

The chain has TRBV28 and TRBJ2-1; unclear D gene. Trimming left V 3 bases short and J 7 bases short, with 10 bases between. The CDR3 loop spans 13 amino acids. The germline CDR1 and CDR2 sequences are MDHEN and SYDVKM. The CDR3: CASSFIRSNEQFF. In nucleotides, the CDR3 is TGTGCCAGCAGTTTTATCAGATCAAATGAGCAGTTCTTC. The full variable domain, rest sourced from reference TRBV28 and TRBJ2-1, is DVKVTQSSRYLVKRTGEKVFLECVQDMDHENMFWYRQDPGLGLRLIYFSYDVKMKEKGDIPEGYSVSREKKERFSLILESASTNQTSMYLCASSFIRSNEQFFGPGTRLTVL.

Concerning this clone itself: The junction departs from the called germline gene at one end, perhaps through a read error. This chain joins TRBV5-1 and TRBJ2-1, with TRBD1 identical over 11 bases. The germline V gene has CDR1 SGHRS and CDR2 YFSETQ. The CDR3 contains 19 residues. The CDR3 loop reads CASSPGTGGRLAGYNEQFF. The CDR3 DNA reads as TGTGCCAGCAGCCCAGGGACAGGGGGTAGGCTAGCGGGCTACAATGAGCAGTTCTTC.

The V call is TRBV2, the J call TRBJ1-1; weak D call: TRBD1 (6 bases). V was cut by 6 bases and J by 1 base, with 9 bases left in between. Germline V gives CDR1 SNHLY, CDR2 FYNNEI. The CDR3 loop spans 13 amino acids. The CDR3 DNA reads TGTGCCAGCAGCCGGGACAAGAACACTGAAGCTTTCTTT. This encodes CASSRDKNTEAFF.

V is TRBV5-6 and J is TRBJ1-1; no clear D. The CDR3 sequence is 13 residues long. Trimming left V 8 bases short and J 3 bases short, with 14 bases between. CDR1 and CDR2 (germline): SGHDT, YYEEEE. The CDR3 is CASRRIRDTEAFF. In DNA form, the CDR3 reads TGTGCCAGTCGGAGGATTAGGGACACTGAAGCTTTCTTT. Complete variable domain (other parts from reference TRBV5-6 and TRBJ1-1): DAGVTQSPTHLIKTRGQQVTLRCSPKSGHDTVSWYQQALGQGPQFIFQYYEEEERQRGNFPDRFSGHQFPNYSSELNVNALLLGDSALYLCASRRIRDTEAFFGQGTRLTVV.

The chain joins TRBV5-1 to TRBJ2-5; TRBD2 is a possible D gene (5 bases). Germline V CDR1 and CDR2: SGHRS, YFSETQ. This CDR3 contains 14 residues. V was shortened by 2 bases and J by 5 bases, with 13 bases between the two germline ends. CDR3 sequence reads: CASSFLRPGETQYF. CDR3 nucleotides: TGCGCCAGCAGCTTTCTCCGCCCGGGGGAGACCCAGTACTTC.

V usage is TRBV5-6 and J usage is TRBJ2-7; tentatively, D is TRBD2 (6 bases). V was trimmed by 0 bases and J by 0 bases, leaving 13 bases between them. The CDR3 totals 16 residues. Germline V gene sequence: CDR1 SGHDT, CDR2 YYEEEE. The CDR3 sequence: CASSLGLGGISYEQYF. CDR3 nucleotides: TGTGCCAGCAGCTTGGGTCTGGGCGGGATCTCCTACGAGCAGTACTTC.

The genes are TRBV15 and TRBJ1-1, with 9 positions matching TRBD1. The CDR3 extends over 13 amino acids. Trimming cost V 3 bases and J 5 bases; bases outside gene matches: 1. CDR1 and CDR2 (germline): LNHNV, YYDKDF (reference sequence). CDR3: CATSRTGGTEAFF. Written as DNA, the CDR3 is TGTGCCACCAGCAGGACAGGGGGAACTGAAGCTTTCTTT.

The J gene is TRBJ2-7, the V gene TRBV6-5; 7 nucleotides agree with TRBD2. Trimming removed 0 bases from V and 1 base from J; junction bases left unmatched: 3. Per germline, CDR1 MNHEY and CDR2 SVGAGI. CDR3 size: 15 residues. In DNA, the CDR3 is TGTGCCAGCAGTTACTCTCCTAGCGGTTCCTACGAGCAGTACTTC. Its translation is CASSYSPSGSYEQYF.